This T cell receptor (beta chain) was observed in a study of CD8+ T cells in alopecia areata. Study-wide context: After 6 to 18 months of tofacitinib, follow-up continued 6 months off drug. Percent affected scalp area, the SALT score, rated treated patients' severity.

Treatment described: oral pan-JAK inhibitor, 5-10 mg twice daily. The CDR3 contains 13 residues. Deletions cut 2 bases from V and 5 bases from J, with 7 bases between. Per the germline V gene, CDR1 is LNHDA and CDR2 is SQIVND (reference sequence). In the case of this clone: The antigen is not known.

Study observations and caveats: Amid tofacitinib therapy, many expanded lesional clones stayed present in scalp and blood. In lesional scalp, particularly from alopecia totalis/universalis, clonality was higher than in normal scalp.

Isolated RNA was reverse transcribed into cDNA used as the sequencing template. Clones were read by immunoSEQ multiplex PCR, and TCRdb kept only the in-frame ones, dropping some. The data show over 150,000 clones, about 53% seen once. Source: CD8+ T cells sorted from blood, taken at week 24, from a patient treated with tofacitinib. This TCR was sampled from a human donor with alopecia areata. V gene TRBV19 combines with J gene TRBJ1-5; D call uncertain. The CDR3 DNA is TGTGCCAGTAGTATACAGTCCCATCAGCCCCAGCATTTT. Its protein product is CASSIQSHQPQHF.